These 23 T cell receptor beta chains came from one sample sequenced in a study of cytomegalovirus exposure and HLA in healthy donors. With 60 Vbeta and 13 Jbeta primers, the PCR was carried out. Assay: immunoSEQ multiplex PCR; the TCRdb copy retains only in-frame clones and omits some. The data show around 120,000 clones, with around two thirds seen just once and around 2.5% held by the top ten. Material: PBMCs. The receptors were sampled from a man in his forties or fifties in good health and CMV-seropositive.

The genes are TRBV6-6 and TRBJ2-7; 9 nucleotides agree with TRBD1. With 2 bases clipped from V and 7 bases from J, the junction kept 6 bases outside the gene matches. Germline-derived CDR1 and CDR2 are MNHNY and SVGAGI (reference sequence). This CDR3 contains 14 residues. The chain's CDR3 is CASSYGQGQGEQYF. CDR3 bases: TGTGCCAGCAGTTACGGACAGGGACAGGGAGAGCAGTACTTC.

The chain uses TRBV6-1 and TRBJ2-7; 9 nucleotides agree with TRBD2. Germline CDR1 is MNHNS and CDR2 is SASEGT. The CDR3 sequence is 13 residues long. The V and J ends lost 5 bases and 5 bases, in that order; junction bases with no gene match: 4. CDR3: CASSTGTSNEQYF. The CDR3 region has the DNA TGTGCCAGCAGTACCGGGACTAGCAACGAGCAGTACTTC.

Concerning this clone: This CDR3 is also generated by other DNA sequences in the sample. This sequence joins TRBV20-1 and TRBJ2-7; a weak D match, TRBD2 (5 bases). Germline V gene data show CDR1 as DFQATT and CDR2 as SNEGSKA (reference sequence). The CDR3 loop spans 11 amino acids. Trimming took off 5 bases at V and 1 base at J, with 6 bases between the two ends. The CDR3 DNA reads as TGCAGTGCTCGGACTTCCTACGAGCAGTACTTC. Protein product: CSARTSYEQYF.

This clone was counted only a few times. V usage is TRBV5-5 and J usage is TRBJ2-2; perhaps TRBD1 as D (6 bases). V lost 2 bases to trimming and J lost 2 bases, with 13 bases between them. CDR3 size: 16 residues. The V gene's germline CDR1 is SGHKS and CDR2 YYEKEE (reference sequence). CDR3 nucleotides: TGTGCCAGCAGCTTCTTGTGGACAGTTAACACCGGGGAGCTGTTTTTT. Protein product: CASSFLWTVNTGELFF.

This sequence joins TRBV7-9 and TRBJ1-2, with 10 bases fitting TRBD1. Germline CDR1 reads SEHNR; CDR2 reads FQNEAQ (reference sequence). V lost 3 bases and J lost 0; bases outside the gene matches: 7. The CDR3 is made up of 17 amino acids. CDR3 in DNA: TGTGCCAGCAGCTTCGGACAGGGGGAGGTAGCTAACTATGGCTACACCTTC. Amino acids: CASSFGQGEVANYGYTF.

V and J are TRBV29-1 and TRBJ2-5; TRBD1 agrees at 9 bases. CDR1 is SQVTM, CDR2 ANQGSEA, per germline. Losses at the gene ends were 0 bases for V and 7 bases for J; bases not matched to a gene: 6. This CDR3 has 14 residues. Here the CDR3 reads CSVEDGTGRRTQYF. CDR3 sequence (DNA): TGCAGCGTTGAAGATGGGACAGGGAGAAGGACCCAGTACTTC. Together with reference TRBV29-1 and TRBJ2-5, the CDR3 gives the full variable domain: SAVISQKPSRDICQRGTSLTIQCQVDSQVTMMFWYRQQPGQSLTLIATANQGSEATYESGFVIDKFPISRPNLTFSTLTVSNMSPEDSSIYLCSVEDGTGRRTQYFGPGTRLLVL.

The chain is built from TRBV7-2 and TRBJ2-1; 13 nucleotides align to TRBD2. The length of the CDR3 is 17 residues. V lost 4 bases, J lost 0 bases, and 3 bases stayed unmatched. Germline V gives CDR1 SGHTA, CDR2 FQGNSA. CDR3 protein: CASSYRTSGSSYNEQFF. The CDR3 DNA follows: TGTGCCAGCAGCTACCGGACTAGCGGGAGCTCCTACAATGAGCAGTTCTTC.

The rearrangement joins TRBV29-1 to TRBJ1-2; TRBD1 agrees at 9 bases. Germline values: CDR1 SQVTM, CDR2 ANQGSEA. The CDR3 has 12 residues. With 6 bases clipped from V and 8 bases from J, the junction kept 7 bases outside the gene matches. The CDR3 DNA reads TGCAGCGTCGGACAGGGGTTGAAGGGCTACACCTTC. This encodes CSVGQGLKGYTF.

This sequence joins TRBV10-3 and TRBJ2-1; TRBD2 might be the D (5 bases). V lost 3 bases and J 6 bases, leaving 12 bases between the germline ends. The CDR3 extends over 14 amino acids. In germline, CDR1 is ENHRY, CDR2 SYGVKD. CDR3 residues: CAISDRGHVNEQFF. The DNA of the CDR3 is TGTGCCATCAGTGATCGAGGGCACGTCAATGAGCAGTTCTTC.

The chain recombines TRBV12-5 with TRBJ1-1; D perhaps matches TRBD1 (5 bases). The V end was cut by 4 bases, the J end by 4 bases, with 22 bases between. The CDR3 is 17 amino acids. Germline lookup yields CDR1 LGHNT and CDR2 FRNRAP. The CDR3 is CASGWELGGTVVTEAFF. CDR3 nucleotides: TGTGCTAGTGGTTGGGAGTTGGGGGGGACGGTAGTCACTGAAGCTTTCTTT.

The chain recombines TRBV15 with TRBJ1-5, with D hard to call. Per germline, CDR1 LNHNV and CDR2 YYDKDF (reference sequence). V lost 0 bases and J 5 bases, leaving 5 bases between the germline ends. This CDR3 is built from 13 residues. Written as DNA, the CDR3 is TGTGCCACCAGCAGAGAGAGGGATCAGCCCCAGCATTTT. Protein product: CATSRERDQPQHF.

CDR3 loop: CASSPGTGRRGYTF. The CDR3 region has the DNA TGTGCCAGCTCACCAGGGACAGGGCGACGCGGCTACACCTTC. The chain employs TRBV18 and TRBJ1-2; 9 bases are shared with TRBD1. The CDR3 is made up of 14 amino acids. The ends lost 2 bases at V and 8 bases at J; junction bases unmatched: 6. Germline lookup yields CDR1 KGHSH and CDR2 LQKENI.

The CDR3 sequence: CASSLGSGTRTLGSYEQYF. CDR3 nucleotide sequence: TGTGCCAGCAGCTTAGGTTCCGGGACAAGGACCTTAGGCTCCTACGAGCAGTACTTC. This rearrangement joins TRBV7-9 to TRBJ2-7; tentatively, D is TRBD1 (6 bases). The V gene's germline CDR1 is SEHNR and CDR2 FQNEAQ (reference sequence). With 1 base removed from V and 0 bases from J, the gap between germline ends came to 22 bases. The CDR3 covers 19 residues. Drawing the rest from reference TRBV7-9 and TRBJ2-7, the complete variable domain is DTGVSQNPRHKITKRGQNVTFRCDPISEHNRLYWYRQTLGQGPEFLTYFQNEAQLEKSRLLSDRFSAERPKGSFSTLEIQRTEQGDSAMYLCASSLGSGTRTLGSYEQYFGPGTRLTVT.

This clone has a handful of counts. This sequence joins TRBV6-5 and TRBJ1-2, with TRBD1 matching 8 bases. Trimming took 7 bases from V and 3 from J; bases not matched to a gene: 10. From germline, CDR1 is MNHEY and CDR2 SVGAGI. The CDR3 spans 15 residues. CDR3 protein: CASKKPNRGDYGYTF. CDR3 DNA: TGTGCCAGCAAAAAACCCAACAGGGGGGACTATGGCTACACCTTC.

The gene calls are TRBV6-6 and TRBJ1-1; D is unresolved. The germline V gene encodes CDR1 MNHNY and CDR2 SVGAGI (reference sequence). Trimming pared 8 bases from V and 0 bases from J, leaving 10 bases between. The CDR3 covers 13 residues. CDR3 in amino acids: CASLIQMNTEAFF. The DNA for the CDR3 is TGTGCCAGCCTTATACAAATGAACACTGAAGCTTTCTTT.

CDR3 protein: CASSAGGYGYTF. Here the CDR3 DNA reads TGTGCCAGCAGCGCAGGGGGCTATGGCTACACCTTC. The chain joins TRBV6-4 to TRBJ1-2; 7 positions agree with TRBD1. V dropped 6 bases and J dropped 4; count of bases not matched to a gene: 2. Germline CDR1 is MRHNA and CDR2 is SNTAGT. The CDR3 sequence is 12 residues long.

The chain uses TRBV6-6 and TRBJ2-7, with 11 bases fitting TRBD2. V lost 1 base, J lost 3 bases, and 2 bases stayed unmatched. The length of the CDR3 is 15 residues. The germline V gene has CDR1 MNHNY and CDR2 SVGAGI (reference sequence). CDR3 region: CASSYYGTSGYEQYF. CDR3 coding DNA: TGTGCCAGCAGTTACTACGGGACTAGCGGCTACGAGCAGTACTTC.

The chain is built from TRBV2 and TRBJ2-7; the D gene is possibly TRBD2 (5 bases). The germline V and J ends were trimmed by 8 bases and 4 bases, with 15 bases remaining between them. The CDR3 is 13 residues long. Germline V gives CDR1 SNHLY, CDR2 FYNNEI. The CDR3 sequence is CASEGGSFYEQYF. DNA of the CDR3: TGTGCCAGCGAGGGCGGCAGTTTTTACGAGCAGTACTTC.

The table lists this clone with a count of one. The chain uses TRBV5-1 and TRBJ2-5; 8 bases agree with TRBD1. V gave up 4 bases and J gave up 2 bases; unmatched junction bases: 10. Germline assignment: CDR1 SGHRS and CDR2 YFSETQ. The CDR3 runs to 16 residues. This CDR3 reads CASSAQGGPMQETQYF. CDR3 sequence (DNA): TGCGCCAGCAGCGCACAGGGGGGACCGATGCAAGAGACCCAGTACTTC.

The chain uses TRBV6-5 and TRBJ2-7; 9 nucleotides line up with TRBD1. The CDR3 runs 14 residues. V trimming: 6 bases; J trimming: 1 base; junction bases outside the gene matches: 4. CDR1 is MNHEY, CDR2 SVGAGI, per germline. The CDR3 loop reads CASRRTGVSYEQYF. The CDR3 DNA sequence: TGTGCCAGCAGAAGGACAGGGGTGTCCTACGAGCAGTACTTC.

This clone has only one observation. The genes are TRBV7-2 and TRBJ1-3; D not certain. CDR1 is SGHTA, CDR2 FQGNSA, per germline. The CDR3 has 15 amino acids. Trimming removed 1 base from V and 2 bases from J, with 9 bases in between. The CDR3 DNA follows: TGTGCCAGCAGCTTAGAAACGGGAGCTGGAAACACCATATATTTT. Its protein is CASSLETGAGNTIYF.

The rearrangement links TRBV12-5 to TRBJ2-7; 7 nucleotides agree with TRBD1. CDR1 is LGHNT and CDR2 is FRNRAP in the germline V gene. The CDR3 is made up of 14 amino acids. J was trimmed by 2 bases and V by 3 bases; bases with no gene match: 4. DNA of the CDR3: TGTGCTAGTGGTTTAGACAGGGACACCTACGAGCAGTACTTC. Amino acid sequence: CASGLDRDTYEQYF.

This rearrangement joins TRBV7-6 to TRBJ2-2, with a weak D call TRBD2 (5 bases). Trimming took 4 bases from V and 9 from J, leaving 15 bases between them. CDR3 size: 14 residues. Germline V CDR1 and CDR2: SGHVS, FNYEAQ. The CDR3, as DNA: TGTGCCAGCAGCTCCCGGTACGGGATCCGGGAGCTGTTTTTT. It is translated as CASSSRYGIRELFF.